This section outlines one T cell receptor (beta chain) sequence together with its context. With 7 bases clipped from V and 5 bases from J, the junction kept 13 bases outside the gene matches. CDR1 and CDR2 (germline): SGHTA, FQGTGA. This CDR3 contains 17 residues. This sample stems from a study of blood T cell repertoires in COVID-19. Across the study: The cDNA or gDNA used as material had been derived from T cells, B-cell-depleted T cells, or PBMCs.

Data came from immunoSEQ multiplex PCR; TCRdb stores just in-frame clones and leaves some out. This table has 130,000 or so clones, around 75% appearing once. The chain joins TRBV7-3 to TRBJ2-2; 10 bases align to TRBD1. Sequencing was done on a sample of peripheral blood. The source is a woman aged 65 to 85 with COVID-19, enrolled during active disease. The DNA for the CDR3 is TGTGCCAGCACCTCCCGGGACAGGGGAAAAGGAACCGGGGAGCTGTTTTTT. Translating gives CASTSRDRGKGTGELFF.